The 22 T cell receptor beta chains listed next were all sequenced from one sample in a study of T cell clonality in common variable immunodeficiency. TCRdb's table, derived via immunoSEQ multiplex PCR, lists solely in-frame clones and lacks some. The specimen has roughly 34,000 clones, none found just once. The sequencing input was peripheral blood mononuclear cells. Every receptor here comes from a person aged 18 to 75 in good health.

This clone was seen many times. The read ends 3 residues shy of where the CDR3 ends; the end is completed using the germline J gene. Other DNA sequences in the same sample also yield this CDR3. The V gene is TRBV20-1, the J gene TRBJ2-7, with 11 bases identical to TRBD1. CDR3 size: 13 residues. The germline gives CDR1 DFQATT, CDR2 SNEGSKA (reference sequence). J was trimmed by 4 bases and V by 5 bases; bases with no gene match: 4. The DNA read from the CDR3 is TGCAGTGCTCGCGGGACAGGGGGGTACGAG. The encoded protein is CSARGTGGYE. The CDR3, in full, reads CSARGTGGYEQYF.

This clone showed up many times. The read terminates 3 residues before the CDR3 end, so the remaining end is supplied by the germline J gene. The chain is built from TRBV19 and TRBJ1-2, with 7 bases lining up with TRBD1. The CDR3 loop spans 13 amino acids. Germline lookup yields CDR1 LNHDA and CDR2 SQIVND (reference sequence). CDR3 DNA, as far as it was read: TGTGCCAGTAGTGTTCAAGGGGGCGCGGGC. It is translated as CASSVQGGAG. The entire CDR3 is CASSVQGGAGYTF. Using reference TRBV19 and TRBJ1-2 for the parts outside the CDR3, the full variable domain is DGGITQSPKYLFRKEGQNVTLSCEQNLNHDAMYWYRQDPGQGLRLIYYSQIVNDFQKGDIAEGYSVSREKKESFPLTVTSAQKNPTAFYLCASSVQGGAGYTFGSGTRLTVV.

This clone was detected many times. The junction differs from germline at one of its ends, possibly a read error. The CDR3 end lies 3 residues beyond the end of the read and is filled in from the germline J gene. V usage is TRBV4-2 and J usage is TRBJ1-6, with TRBD1 identical over 8 bases. The CDR3 extends over 15 amino acids. Germline CDR1 and CDR2: LGHNA and YNFKEQ. Here the CDR3 reads CASSQYGQGTSPLHF. CDR3 DNA (partial): TGCGCCAGCAGCCAGTACGGACAGGGAACTTCACCC.

There are many counts of this clone. The read is 3 residues too short to cover the CDR3 end, so that end is filled in from the germline J gene. The chain joins TRBV7-2 to TRBJ1-5; D possibly corresponds to TRBD1 (5 bases). Germline V lookup: CDR1 SGHTA, CDR2 FQGNSA. The V gene lost 4 bases and the J gene lost 4 bases, with 11 bases spanning the gap. The CDR3 runs 14 residues. The chain's CDR3 is CASSWRPGNQPQHF. CDR3 DNA (partial): TGTGCCAGCAGCTGGCGGCCAGGGAATCAGCCC.

As for this clone: The CDR3 end falls 3 residues outside the read, so it is completed with the germline J gene. The rearrangement uses TRBV18 and TRBJ1-1; D gene unclear. V was pared by 1 base and J by 7 bases, with 7 bases between. The germline V gene has CDR1 KGHSH and CDR2 LQKENI. The CDR3 is 12 residues long. The CDR3 is CASSPLSSEAFF. The covered CDR3 bases are TGTGCCAGCTCACCACTGTCCAGTGAA.

In its sample, this clone was seen many times. The CDR3 end lies 3 residues beyond the end of the read and is filled in from the germline J gene. This chain joins TRBV30 and TRBJ2-7, with 9 bases fitting TRBD1. CDR1 and CDR2 (germline): GTSNPN, SVGIG (reference sequence). CDR3 length equals 13 residues. Germline trimming cut 6 bases from V and 4 bases from J; bases unmatched to any gene: 7. CDR3 bases read: TGTGCCTGTATCTCGGACAGGGGTTACGAG. It specifies CACISDRGYE. The entire CDR3 reads CACISDRGYEQYF.

Ten or more counts support this clone. CDR3 DNA, as far as it was read: TGTGCCAGCAGCTTAAGCGGGAGGGCCAACAGTGAG. Its translation is CASSLSGRANSE. The CDR3, in full, reads CASSLSGRANSEQFF. This chain connects TRBV11-2 to TRBJ2-1; 10 bases match TRBD2. The read terminates 3 residues before the CDR3 end, so the remaining end is supplied by the germline J gene. The CDR3 is 15 amino acids. Germline V gives CDR1 SGHAT, CDR2 FQNNGV. With 2 bases clipped from V and 9 bases from J, the junction kept 7 bases outside the gene matches.

To note about this clone: The read ends 3 residues before the CDR3 terminus; that terminus is restored from the germline J gene. This chain connects TRBV25-1 to TRBJ1-2; 7 positions agree with TRBD1. The CDR3 loop spans 16 amino acids. CDR1 and CDR2 from the germline V gene are MGHDK and SYGVNS. V shed 5 bases, J shed 4 bases, and the junction held 13 bases outside the gene matches. CDR3 sequence: CASSSLGTAEVYGYTF. The DNA read from the CDR3 is TGTGCCAGCAGTTCACTCGGGACAGCCGAGGTCTATGGC.

There are many counts of this clone. Read data end 3 residues before the CDR3 end; the end is taken from the germline J gene. The chain links TRBV30 to TRBJ2-5; tentatively, D is TRBD2 (6 bases). Trimming shortened V by 4 bases and J by 3 bases, and 12 bases separated the two germline ends. The CDR3 covers 13 residues. From germline, CDR1 is GTSNPN and CDR2 SVGIG (reference sequence). The covered CDR3 bases are TGTGCCTGGAATGACGGGGGTGAAGAGACC. It yields the protein CAWNDGGEET. From start to end, the CDR3 is CAWNDGGEETQYF. The whole variable domain, filled in from reference TRBV30 and TRBJ2-5, reads SQTIHQWPATLVQPVGSPLSLECTVEGTSNPNLYWYRQAAGRGLQLLFYSVGIGQISSEVPQNLSASRPQDRQFILSSKKLLLSDSGFYLCAWNDGGEETQYFGPGTRLLVL.

This clone was counted many times. The CDR3 goes on 3 residues after the read ends, and that part is filled in from the germline J gene. The rearrangement joins TRBV20-1 to TRBJ2-1; 7 nucleotides match TRBD1. The CDR3 sequence is 15 residues long. Looked up from germline, CDR1 is DFQATT and CDR2 is SNEGSKA (reference sequence). With 0 bases clipped from V and 4 bases from J, the junction kept 6 bases outside the gene matches. The CDR3 bases that were read are TGCAGTGCTAGAGATAGTTCGGACAGGTACAATGAG. Residues: CSARDSSDRYNE. From start to end, the CDR3 is CSARDSSDRYNEQFF.

This clone occurred many times. CDR3 bases read: TGTGCCAGCAGTCCCCTAGTGGAGGTCTTAAACTATGGC. This translates into CASSPLVEVLNYG. The whole CDR3 sequence reads CASSPLVEVLNYGYTF. V gene TRBV27 combines with J gene TRBJ1-2; no definite D call. The observed sequence ends 3 residues before the CDR3 terminus, with the missing tail filled in from the germline J gene. Deletions cut 5 bases from V and 2 bases from J, with 18 bases between. The V gene's germline CDR1 is MNHEY and CDR2 SMNVEV (reference sequence). The CDR3 has 16 amino acids.

This clone was recorded at least ten times. The read ends 3 residues early relative to the CDR3; the germline J gene fills the gap. The chain combines TRBV9 with TRBJ2-1; D might be TRBD2 (6 bases). The CDR3 is 17 amino acids. V lost 0 bases and J lost 8, with 21 bases in between. Germline V lookup: CDR1 SGDLS, CDR2 YYNGEE. CDR3 DNA, as far as it was read: TGTGCCAGCAGCGTAGACGGGGGATTCGCCACTAGGGATGAG. It is translated as CASSVDGGFATRDE. The CDR3, in full, reads CASSVDGGFATRDEQFF. Using reference TRBV9 and TRBJ2-1 for the parts outside the CDR3, the full variable domain is DSGVTQTPKHLITATGQRVTLRCSPRSGDLSVYWYQQSLDQGLQFLIQYYNGEERAKGNILERFSAQQFPDLHSELNLSSLELGDSALYFCASSVDGGFATRDEQFFGPGTRLTVL.

At least ten counts were recorded for this clone. Coverage ceases 3 residues before the CDR3 finishes, and the germline J gene fills in the end. V and J are TRBV30 and TRBJ1-2, with D tentatively TRBD1 (5 bases). The germline V and J ends were trimmed by 5 bases and 5 bases, with 12 bases remaining between them. The CDR3 runs 12 residues. CDR1 and CDR2 (germline): GTSNPN, SVGIG (reference sequence). CDR3 amino acids: CAWRNRRYGYTF. The part of the CDR3 DNA that was read is TGTGCCTGGCGGAACAGGAGATATGGC.

The table lists this clone with many counts. Sequence at one end of the junction differs from germline and may be a read error. The read terminates 3 residues before the CDR3 end, so the remaining end is supplied by the germline J gene. The chain combines TRBV4-2 with TRBJ2-1; D gene unclear. Germline loops: CDR1 LGHNA, CDR2 YNFKEQ. CDR3 length: 12 residues. The covered CDR3 bases are TGCGCCAGCAGCCAAGATGGCTATGAG. Its translation: CASSQDGYE. The entire CDR3 protein is CASSQDGYEQFF.

This clone was observed many times. CDR3 loop: CASRSGQGRDEQYF. Partial CDR3 DNA: TGTGCCAGCAGAAGCGGACAGGGTCGGGACGAG. The J gene is TRBJ2-7, the V gene TRBV6-2 or TRBV6-3; 8 nucleotides match TRBD1. The CDR3 end falls 3 residues outside the read, so it is completed with the germline J gene. The germline V gene has CDR1 MNHEY and CDR2 SVGEGT. The CDR3 has 14 residues. V shed 6 bases, J shed 5 bases, and the junction held 9 bases outside the gene matches.

This clone was picked up many times. The read finishes 3 residues shy of the CDR3 end, and the germline J gene is used to complete it. The J gene is TRBJ2-7, the V gene TRBV12-5; 11 bases line up with TRBD2. The CDR3 length is 15 residues. V was pared by 6 bases and J by 1 base, with 5 bases of the junction left unmatched. Germline V gene data show CDR1 as LGHNT and CDR2 as FRNRAP. The sequenced part of the CDR3 DNA is TGTGCTAGTGGGACTAGCGGGACAGGGTCCTACGAG. This gives the protein CASGTSGTGSYE. The CDR3 reads in full as CASGTSGTGSYEQYF.

This clone was recorded many times. The CDR3 end falls 3 residues outside the read, so it is completed with the germline J gene. The genes are TRBV2 and TRBJ2-1; TRBD1 matches 9 bases. CDR3 length: 15 amino acids. Trimming cost V 6 bases and J 4 bases; bases outside gene matches: 7. Germline CDR1 SNHLY, CDR2 FYNNEI. CDR3 bases read: TGTGCCAGCAGCCCCGGGACAGGGTCTTACAATGAG. Encoded protein: CASSPGTGSYNE. In full, the CDR3 is CASSPGTGSYNEQFF.

This clone was counted at least ten times. Sequencing ends 3 residues short of the CDR3 end; the germline J gene provides the rest. This chain uses TRBV2 with TRBJ1-5, with 8 bases identical to TRBD1. Trimming took 4 bases from V and 5 from J; bases not matched to a gene: 4. The CDR3 runs 14 residues. Per germline, CDR1 SNHLY and CDR2 FYNNEI. The chain's CDR3 is CASSVGTGDQPQHF. CDR3 DNA, as far as it was read: TGTGCCAGCAGTGTTGGGACAGGAGATCAGCCC.

There are many counts of this clone. The DNA ends 3 residues before the CDR3 does, and the rest of the CDR3 is filled in from the germline J gene. The V and J genes are TRBV20-1 and TRBJ2-1, with 7 bases identical to TRBD2. After removal of 4 bases from V and 0 bases from J, the junction contained 9 bases not matched to a gene. The CDR3 totals 16 residues. The V gene's germline CDR1 is DFQATT and CDR2 SNEGSKA (reference sequence). CDR3: CSAIPTSLSSYNEQFF. The sequenced CDR3 bases are TGCAGTGCTATACCGACTAGCCTAAGCTCCTACAATGAG.

This clone showed up many times. The read ends 3 residues early relative to the CDR3; the germline J gene fills the gap. The chain joins TRBV9 to TRBJ2-6; 9 nucleotides line up with TRBD2. CDR3 length equals 19 residues. CDR1 and CDR2 from the germline V gene are SGDLS and YYNGEE. J lost 2 bases, V lost 3 bases, and 12 bases had no gene match. The sequenced part of the CDR3 DNA is TGTGCCAGCAGCGGGCGGGGGGGGGACTCGATGACTGGGGCCAACGTC. Translation gives CASSGRGGDSMTGANV. The whole CDR3 region reads CASSGRGGDSMTGANVLTF.

This clone was observed many times. The CDR3 end is not reached by the read, which stops 3 residues before it; the germline J gene fills it in. This sequence joins TRBV7-2 and TRBJ2-3; TRBD2 might be the D (5 bases). The CDR3 spans 15 residues. The germline gives CDR1 SGHTA, CDR2 FQGNSA. Between the trimmed V and J ends, which lost 4 bases and 6 bases, there was a span of 17 bases. CDR3 DNA, as far as it was read: TGTGCCAGCAGCTCCACGTGGCGGGCTTGGGATACG. It yields the protein CASSSTWRAWDT. The entire CDR3 is CASSSTWRAWDTQYF.

This clone came up many times. CDR3 bases read: TGCAGTGTACTCCAGCCTAGCGGAGGGTGGAATGAG. It translates to CSVLQPSGGWNE. The whole CDR3 protein is CSVLQPSGGWNEQFF. The chain links TRBV20-1 to TRBJ2-1; TRBD2 aligns across 7 bases. With the read ending 3 residues before the CDR3 end, the germline J gene is used to fill in that end. The germline V gene encodes CDR1 DFQATT and CDR2 SNEGSKA (reference sequence). V lost 7 bases and J lost 7; bases outside the gene matches: 16. The CDR3 length is 15 residues.